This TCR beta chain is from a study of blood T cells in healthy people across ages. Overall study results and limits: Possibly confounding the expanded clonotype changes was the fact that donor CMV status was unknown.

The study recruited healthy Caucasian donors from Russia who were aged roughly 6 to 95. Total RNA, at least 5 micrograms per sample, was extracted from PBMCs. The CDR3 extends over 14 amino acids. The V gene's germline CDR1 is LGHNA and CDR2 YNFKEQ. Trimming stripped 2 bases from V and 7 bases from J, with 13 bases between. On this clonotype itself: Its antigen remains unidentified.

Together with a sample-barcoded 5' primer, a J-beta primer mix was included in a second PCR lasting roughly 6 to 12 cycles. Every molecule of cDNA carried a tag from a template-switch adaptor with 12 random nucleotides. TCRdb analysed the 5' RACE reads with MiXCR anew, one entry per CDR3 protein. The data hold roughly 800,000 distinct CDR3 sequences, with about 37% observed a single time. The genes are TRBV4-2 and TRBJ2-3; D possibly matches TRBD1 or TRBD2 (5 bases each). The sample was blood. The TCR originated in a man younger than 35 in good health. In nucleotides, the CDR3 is TGTGCCAGCAGCCAAACTCGGGACGTCTATACGCAGTATTTT. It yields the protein CASSQTRDVYTQYF.